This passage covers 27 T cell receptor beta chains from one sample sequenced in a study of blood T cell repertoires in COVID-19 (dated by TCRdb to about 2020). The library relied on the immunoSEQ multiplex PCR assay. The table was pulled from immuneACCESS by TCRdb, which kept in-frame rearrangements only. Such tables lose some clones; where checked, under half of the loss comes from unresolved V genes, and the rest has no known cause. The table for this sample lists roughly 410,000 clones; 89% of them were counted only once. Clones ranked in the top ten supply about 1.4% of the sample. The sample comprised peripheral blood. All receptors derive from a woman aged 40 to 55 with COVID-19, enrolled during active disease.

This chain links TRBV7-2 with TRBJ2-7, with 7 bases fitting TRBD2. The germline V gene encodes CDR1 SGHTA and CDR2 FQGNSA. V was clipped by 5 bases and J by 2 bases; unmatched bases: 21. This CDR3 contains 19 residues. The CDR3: CASSPLPRGAGGRAYEQYF. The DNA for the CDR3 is TGTGCCAGCAGCCCCCTCCCGCGCGGAGCGGGCGGGAGAGCCTACGAGCAGTACTTC.

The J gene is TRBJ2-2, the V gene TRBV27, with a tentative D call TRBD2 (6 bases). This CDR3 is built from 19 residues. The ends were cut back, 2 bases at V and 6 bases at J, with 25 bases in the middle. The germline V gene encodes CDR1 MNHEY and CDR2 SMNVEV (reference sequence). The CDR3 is CASSLRGSGISPVAGELFF. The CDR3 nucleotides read TGTGCCAGCAGTTTACGGGGTAGCGGCATCTCCCCAGTGGCCGGGGAGCTGTTTTTT.

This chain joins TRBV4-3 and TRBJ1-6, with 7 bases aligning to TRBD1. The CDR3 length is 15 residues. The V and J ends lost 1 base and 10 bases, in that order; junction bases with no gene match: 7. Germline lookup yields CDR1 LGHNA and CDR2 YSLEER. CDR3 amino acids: CASSQGGGLRSPLHF. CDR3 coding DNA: TGCGCCAGCAGCCAAGGAGGGGGCTTAAGGTCACCCCTCCACTTT.

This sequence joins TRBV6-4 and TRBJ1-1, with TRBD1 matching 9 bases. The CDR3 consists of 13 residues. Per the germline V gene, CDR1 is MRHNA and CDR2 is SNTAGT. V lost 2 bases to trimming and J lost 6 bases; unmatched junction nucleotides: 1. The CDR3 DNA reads TGTGCCAGCAGTGACCGACAGGGGGCTGAAGCTTTCTTT. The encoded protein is CASSDRQGAEAFF.

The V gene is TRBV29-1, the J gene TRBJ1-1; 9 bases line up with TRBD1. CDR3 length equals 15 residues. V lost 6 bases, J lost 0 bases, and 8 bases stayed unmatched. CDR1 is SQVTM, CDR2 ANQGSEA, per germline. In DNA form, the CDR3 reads TGCAGCGTGGACAGGGGCCGGGGCATGAACACTGAAGCTTTCTTT. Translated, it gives CSVDRGRGMNTEAFF.

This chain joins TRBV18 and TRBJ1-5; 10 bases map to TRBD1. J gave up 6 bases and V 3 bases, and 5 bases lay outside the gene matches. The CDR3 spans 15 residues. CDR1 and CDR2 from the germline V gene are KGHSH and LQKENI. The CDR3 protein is CASSPGTGAGQPQHF. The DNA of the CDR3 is TGTGCCAGCTCACCCGGGACAGGGGCCGGTCAGCCCCAGCATTTT.

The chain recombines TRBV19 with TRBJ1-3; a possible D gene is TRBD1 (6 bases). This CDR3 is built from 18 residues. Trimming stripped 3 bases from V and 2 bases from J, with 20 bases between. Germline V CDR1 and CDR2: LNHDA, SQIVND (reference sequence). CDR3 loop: CASSIIQALTGTGNTIYF. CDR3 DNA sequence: TGTGCCAGTAGTATCATCCAAGCCCTCACAGGGACTGGAAACACCATATATTTT.

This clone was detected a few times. This CDR3 reads CASSQRTGAGNTIYF. The CDR3 DNA follows: TGCGCCAGCAGCCAAAGGACAGGGGCTGGAAACACCATATATTTT. The rearrangement uses TRBV4-1 and TRBJ1-3; TRBD1 aligns across 9 bases. V shed 2 bases and J 2 bases; nucleotides not matched to a gene: 1. The CDR3 contains 15 residues. Germline loops: CDR1 MGHRA, CDR2 YSYEKL.

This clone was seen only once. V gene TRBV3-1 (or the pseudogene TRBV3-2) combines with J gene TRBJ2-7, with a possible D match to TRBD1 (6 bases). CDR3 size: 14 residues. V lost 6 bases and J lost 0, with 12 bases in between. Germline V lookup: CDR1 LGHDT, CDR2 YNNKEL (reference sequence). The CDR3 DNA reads TGTGCCAGCAGTCCCAGGGGCCTCTCCTACGAGCAGTACTTC. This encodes CASSPRGLSYEQYF.

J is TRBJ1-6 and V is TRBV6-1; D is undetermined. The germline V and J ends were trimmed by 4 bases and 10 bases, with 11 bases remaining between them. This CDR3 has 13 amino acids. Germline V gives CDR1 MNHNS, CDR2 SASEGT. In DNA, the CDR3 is TGTGCCAGCAGTGGAGCCCTACGGTCACCCCTCCACTTT. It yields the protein CASSGALRSPLHF.

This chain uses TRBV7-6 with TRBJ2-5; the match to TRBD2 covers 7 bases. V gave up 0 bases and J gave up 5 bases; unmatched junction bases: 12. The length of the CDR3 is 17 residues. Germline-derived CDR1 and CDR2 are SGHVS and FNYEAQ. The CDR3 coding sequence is TGTGCCAGCAGCTTAGCCGCAGCGGGACTAACCTCTGAGACCCAGTACTTC. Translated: CASSLAAAGLTSETQYF.

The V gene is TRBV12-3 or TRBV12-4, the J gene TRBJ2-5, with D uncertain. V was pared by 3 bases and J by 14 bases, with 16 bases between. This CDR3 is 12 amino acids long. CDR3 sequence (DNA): TGTGCCAGCAGTTTTAACTTCCCAATTATATACTTC. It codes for CASSFNFPIIYF.

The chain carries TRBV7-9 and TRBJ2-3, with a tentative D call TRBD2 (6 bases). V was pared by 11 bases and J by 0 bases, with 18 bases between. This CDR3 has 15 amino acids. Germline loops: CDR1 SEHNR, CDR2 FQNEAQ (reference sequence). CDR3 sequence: CAGGKIPGSTDTQYF. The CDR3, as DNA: TGTGCCGGGGGGAAAATCCCCGGGAGCACAGATACGCAGTATTTT.

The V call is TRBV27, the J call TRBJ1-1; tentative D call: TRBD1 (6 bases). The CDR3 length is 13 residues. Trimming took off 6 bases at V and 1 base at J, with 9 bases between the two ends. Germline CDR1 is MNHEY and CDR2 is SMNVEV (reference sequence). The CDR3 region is CASRTDRNTEAFF. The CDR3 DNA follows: TGTGCCAGCAGGACGGACAGGAACACTGAAGCTTTCTTT.

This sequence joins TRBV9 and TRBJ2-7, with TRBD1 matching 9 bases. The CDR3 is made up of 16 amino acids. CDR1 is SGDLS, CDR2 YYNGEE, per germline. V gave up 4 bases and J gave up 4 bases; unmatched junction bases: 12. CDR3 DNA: TGTGCCAGCAGCTCAGCAGGAACAGGGGGCTATTACGAGCAGTACTTC. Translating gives CASSSAGTGGYYEQYF.

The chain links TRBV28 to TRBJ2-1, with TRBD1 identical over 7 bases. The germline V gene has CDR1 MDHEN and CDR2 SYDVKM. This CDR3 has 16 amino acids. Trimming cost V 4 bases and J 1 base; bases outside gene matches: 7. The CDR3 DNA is TGTGCCAGCAGTTCCCCCGGGACAGCATCCTACAATGAGCAGTTCTTC. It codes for CASSSPGTASYNEQFF.

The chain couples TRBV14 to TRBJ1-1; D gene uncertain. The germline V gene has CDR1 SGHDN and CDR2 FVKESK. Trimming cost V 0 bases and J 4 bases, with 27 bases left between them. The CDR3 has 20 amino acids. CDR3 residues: CASSQDPRELTYGWGTEAFF. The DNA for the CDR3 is TGTGCCAGCAGCCAAGATCCAAGGGAGCTAACCTACGGATGGGGCACTGAAGCTTTCTTT.

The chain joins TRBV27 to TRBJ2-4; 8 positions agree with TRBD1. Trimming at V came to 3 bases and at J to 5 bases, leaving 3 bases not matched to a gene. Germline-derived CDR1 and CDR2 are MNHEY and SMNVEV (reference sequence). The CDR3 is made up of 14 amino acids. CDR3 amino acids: CASSFAGGQNIQYF. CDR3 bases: TGTGCCAGCAGTTTTGCAGGGGGCCAAAACATTCAGTACTTC.

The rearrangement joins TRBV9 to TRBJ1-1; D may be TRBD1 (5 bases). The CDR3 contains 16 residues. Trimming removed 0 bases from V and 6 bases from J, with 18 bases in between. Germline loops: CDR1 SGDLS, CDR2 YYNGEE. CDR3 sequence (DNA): TGTGCCAGCAGCGTAGATCCAGGGCTTAGTCTCGCTGAAGCTTTCTTT. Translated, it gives CASSVDPGLSLAEAFF. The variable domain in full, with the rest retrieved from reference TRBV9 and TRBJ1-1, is DSGVTQTPKHLITATGQRVTLRCSPRSGDLSVYWYQQSLDQGLQFLIQYYNGEERAKGNILERFSAQQFPDLHSELNLSSLELGDSALYFCASSVDPGLSLAEAFFGQGTRLTVV.

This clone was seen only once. The CDR3 nucleotides read TGTGCCATTCAGGGGGCTTTGGGGAATTCACCCCTCCACTTT. Translation gives CAIQGALGNSPLHF. This sequence joins TRBV6-5 and TRBJ1-6; TRBD1 matches 8 bases. With V trimmed by 10 bases and J by 7 bases, 9 bases remained unmatched. There are 14 residues in the CDR3. Germline lookup yields CDR1 MNHEY and CDR2 SVGAGI.

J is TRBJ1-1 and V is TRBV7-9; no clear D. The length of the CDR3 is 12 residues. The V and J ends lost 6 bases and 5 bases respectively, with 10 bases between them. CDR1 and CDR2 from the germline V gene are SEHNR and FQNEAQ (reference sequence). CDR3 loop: CASRVGSTEAFF. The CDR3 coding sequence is TGTGCCAGCAGGGTAGGGAGTACTGAAGCTTTCTTT.

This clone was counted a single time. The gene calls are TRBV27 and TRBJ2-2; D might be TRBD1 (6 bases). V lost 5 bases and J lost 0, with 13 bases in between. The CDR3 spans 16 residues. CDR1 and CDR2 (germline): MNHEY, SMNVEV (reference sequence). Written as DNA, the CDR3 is TGTGCCAGCAGTACCCACAGGGCCCCGAACACCGGGGAGCTGTTTTTT. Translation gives CASSTHRAPNTGELFF.

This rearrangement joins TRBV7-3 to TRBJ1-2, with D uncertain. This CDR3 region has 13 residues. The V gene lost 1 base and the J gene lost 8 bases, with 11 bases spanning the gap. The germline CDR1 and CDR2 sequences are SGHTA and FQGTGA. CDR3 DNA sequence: TGTGCCAGCAGCTTAAATGTGCGGGAGGGCTACACCTTC. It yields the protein CASSLNVREGYTF.

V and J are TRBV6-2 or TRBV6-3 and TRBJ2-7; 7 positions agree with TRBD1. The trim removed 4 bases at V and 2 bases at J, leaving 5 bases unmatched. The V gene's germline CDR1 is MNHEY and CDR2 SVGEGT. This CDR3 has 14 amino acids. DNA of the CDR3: TGTGCCAGCAGTTGGGACAGCCTAACCTACGAGCAGTACTTC. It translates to CASSWDSLTYEQYF.

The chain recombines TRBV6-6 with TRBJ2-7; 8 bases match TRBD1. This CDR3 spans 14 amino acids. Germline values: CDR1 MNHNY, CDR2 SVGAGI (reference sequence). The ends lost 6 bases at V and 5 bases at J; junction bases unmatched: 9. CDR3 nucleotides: TGTGCCAGCAGAACCCGGACAGGGCGGGACGAGCAGTACTTC. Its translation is CASRTRTGRDEQYF.

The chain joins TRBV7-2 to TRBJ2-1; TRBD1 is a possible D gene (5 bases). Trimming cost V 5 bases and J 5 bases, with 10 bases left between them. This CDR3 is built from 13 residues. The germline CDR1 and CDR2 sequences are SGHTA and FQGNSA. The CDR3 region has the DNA TGTGCCAGCAGCCTGGGGCAAAACAATGAGCAGTTCTTC. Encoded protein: CASSLGQNNEQFF.

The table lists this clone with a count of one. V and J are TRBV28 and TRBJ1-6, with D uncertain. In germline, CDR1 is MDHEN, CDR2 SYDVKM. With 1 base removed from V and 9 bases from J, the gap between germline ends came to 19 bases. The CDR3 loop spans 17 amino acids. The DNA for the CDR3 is TGTGCCAGCAGTTTATATCGAGGGCGGGCTGGGATTTCACCCCTCCACTTT. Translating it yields CASSLYRGRAGISPLHF.